What follows describes a single TCR beta chain. V was shortened by 1 base and J by 3 bases, with 13 bases between the two germline ends. The germline gives CDR1 MGHRA, CDR2 YSYEKL. There are 15 residues in the CDR3. The deep-level immunoSEQ assay was used. Clones were read by immunoSEQ multiplex PCR, and TCRdb kept only the in-frame ones, dropping some. The sample includes some 1.4 million clones, approximately 97% of them seen just once. The data were obtained in a study of shared clonotypes between healthy human individuals. The origin of this receptor is a young man in good health. The sample was naive CD4+ T cells sorted from blood. Specified subset: CD45RA+ positively selected. V gene TRBV4-1 combines with J gene TRBJ2-7; D is perhaps TRBD1 (6 bases). The CDR3 coding sequence is TGCGCCAGCAGCCAAGTTAAACAGGGAAGCTACGAGCAGTACTTC. Translating gives CASSQVKQGSYEQYF.